This entry lists 21 T cell receptor beta chains sequenced from one sample in a study of cytomegalovirus exposure and HLA in healthy donors. Both 60 Vbeta primers and 13 Jbeta primers went into the PCR. The data were produced by immunoSEQ multiplex PCR, yet TCRdb's version contains in-frame clones alone and is incomplete. The sample gives approximately 150,000 clones, more than 65% of which show up once; 4.7% is in the top ten. Sequencing was performed on PBMCs. All receptors come from a man aged 18 to 30 in good health and CMV-seropositive.

The gene calls are TRBV7-9 and TRBJ1-2, with TRBD1 matching 7 bases. This CDR3 region has 13 residues. Looked up from germline, CDR1 is SEHNR and CDR2 is FQNEAQ (reference sequence). V was pared by 8 bases and J by 6 bases, with 9 bases of the junction left unmatched. Written as DNA, the CDR3 is TGTGCCAGCGGATCAGGGACAGCTGATGGCTACACCTTC. Translating gives CASGSGTADGYTF.

The rearrangement joins TRBV30 to TRBJ1-5, with D possibly matching TRBD1 (5 bases). Germline CDR1 reads GTSNPN; CDR2 reads SVGIG (reference sequence). V was clipped by 2 bases and J by 5 bases, with 10 bases between them. This CDR3 has 13 amino acids. Here the CDR3 DNA reads TGTGCCTGGAGTCAGACAGCTTATCAGCCCCAGCATTTT. It yields the protein CAWSQTAYQPQHF.

The V and J genes are TRBV2 and TRBJ2-2; 9 nucleotides align to TRBD2. Germline CDR1 SNHLY, CDR2 FYNNEI. CDR3 size: 16 residues. The CDR3 bases are TGTGCATGCGGGAGGGCCAGCGACGCGAACACCGGGGAGCTGTTTTTT. Translating gives CACGRASDANTGELFF.

This clone was seen only a few times. The chain carries TRBV6-4 and TRBJ1-2; 9 bases match TRBD1. The CDR3 consists of 14 residues. The V gene's germline CDR1 is MRHNA and CDR2 SNTAGT. J lost 6 bases, V lost 3 bases, and 5 bases had no gene match. The CDR3 is CASSEKQGAHGYTF. CDR3 DNA: TGTGCCAGCAGTGAAAAACAGGGGGCCCATGGCTACACCTTC.

The chain joins TRBV6-1 to TRBJ2-7; weak D call: TRBD2 (7 bases). Between the trimmed V and J ends, which lost 6 bases and 5 bases, there was a span of 17 bases. Germline V lookup: CDR1 MNHNS, CDR2 SASEGT. This CDR3 is built from 14 residues. The CDR3 region has the DNA TGTGCCAGCAGGGGGGGGCTAGCGGTCCACGAGCAGTACGTC. Its translation is CASRGGLAVHEQYV.

The chain combines TRBV5-4 with TRBJ2-7; 7 bases line up with TRBD2. The CDR3 totals 12 residues. Germline V lookup: CDR1 SGHNT, CDR2 YYREEE (reference sequence). The V and J ends lost 0 bases and 6 bases, in that order; junction bases with no gene match: 0. The chain's CDR3 is CASSLAGGEQYV. For the CDR3, the DNA is TGTGCCAGCAGCTTGGCGGGAGGCGAGCAGTACGTC.

The CDR3 reads CASSDRDYGYTF. The CDR3 bases are TGTGCCAGCAGTGACAGGGACTATGGCTACACCTTC. V gene TRBV2 combines with J gene TRBJ1-2, with a weak D call TRBD1 (5 bases). This CDR3 has 12 residues. From germline, CDR1 is SNHLY and CDR2 FYNNEI. V lost 3 bases to trimming and J lost 3 bases, with 5 bases between them.

The chain uses TRBV5-4 and TRBJ2-4, with D possibly being TRBD2 (6 bases). The CDR3 sequence is 17 residues long. CDR1 SGHNT and CDR2 YYREEE come from the germline V gene (reference sequence). Trimming shortened V by 0 bases and J by 2 bases, and 15 bases separated the two germline ends. The CDR3 loop is CASSLAPTLASKNIQYF. The CDR3 region has the DNA TGTGCCAGCAGCTTGGCCCCCACTCTAGCGTCCAAAAACATTCAGTACTTC.

The chain recombines TRBV2 with TRBJ1-2; D uncertain. Germline CDR1 and CDR2: SNHLY and FYNNEI. With 4 bases removed from V and 2 bases from J, the gap between germline ends came to 8 bases. The CDR3 consists of 13 residues. The CDR3 here is CASSGLKNYGYTF. The CDR3 DNA sequence: TGTGCCAGCAGTGGACTGAAAAACTATGGCTACACCTTC.

The chain joins TRBV18 to TRBJ2-1; possible D gene TRBD1, 5 bases. This CDR3 spans 15 amino acids. Germline assignment: CDR1 KGHSH and CDR2 LQKENI. V lost 4 bases and J 6 bases, leaving 16 bases between the germline ends. This CDR3 is CASSRKAGFGNEQFF. Here the CDR3 DNA reads TGTGCCAGCTCACGGAAAGCAGGGTTTGGCAATGAGCAGTTCTTC.

The gene calls are TRBV30 and TRBJ2-7, with 7 bases fitting TRBD1. With V trimmed by 4 bases and J by 3 bases, 6 bases remained unmatched. This CDR3 comprises 13 residues. The germline V gene encodes CDR1 GTSNPN and CDR2 SVGIG (reference sequence). CDR3 amino acids: CAWTSQGVYEQYV. CDR3 in DNA: TGTGCCTGGACCTCCCAGGGGGTCTACGAGCAGTACGTC.

The genes are TRBV30 and TRBJ2-3, with D maybe TRBD2 (7 bases). Trimming took 3 bases from V and 4 from J, leaving 17 bases between them. This CDR3 region has 15 residues. Germline-derived CDR1 and CDR2 are GTSNPN and SVGIG (reference sequence). The CDR3 region is CAWSAGASIADTQYF. As DNA, the CDR3 is TGTGCCTGGAGCGCGGGGGCGAGCATCGCAGATACGCAGTATTTT.

The rearrangement joins TRBV5-1 to TRBJ2-1; maybe TRBD1 (6 bases). CDR1 and CDR2 from the germline V gene are SGHRS and YFSETQ. The CDR3 is made up of 14 amino acids. V was clipped by 3 bases and J by 5 bases, with 12 bases between them. The CDR3 DNA follows: TGCGCCAGCAGCTCCTGGGGGCTAAACAATGAGCAGTTCTTC. This translates into CASSSWGLNNEQFF. The full variable domain, in which reference TRBV5-1 and TRBJ2-1 provide the parts outside the CDR3, is KAGVTQTPRYLIKTRGQQVTLSCSPISGHRSVSWYQQTPGQGLQFLFEYFSETQRNKGNFPGRFSGRQFSNSRSEMNVSTLELGDSALYLCASSSWGLNNEQFFGPGTRLTVL.

V gene TRBV19 combines with J gene TRBJ2-5, with 10 bases identical to TRBD2. The V and J ends lost 6 bases and 3 bases, in that order; junction bases with no gene match: 7. Germline CDR1 and CDR2: LNHDA and SQIVND (reference sequence). The CDR3 is made up of 15 amino acids. CDR3 in amino acids: CASRPSGGLKETQYF. The CDR3 DNA is TGTGCCAGTAGGCCTAGCGGGGGCCTTAAAGAGACCCAGTACTTC.

This clone was counted only a few times. CDR3 DNA: TGTGCCATCAGTGAGTCTGGAACAGGGGGTAAAGCTAACTATGGCTACACCTTC. Translation: CAISESGTGGKANYGYTF. The rearrangement links TRBV10-3 to TRBJ1-2; TRBD1 matches 8 bases. CDR3 length: 18 residues. V lost 0 bases, J lost 0 bases, and 9 bases stayed unmatched. Germline lookup yields CDR1 ENHRY and CDR2 SYGVKD.

CDR3 sequence: CASSPRTDPGGETQYF. In DNA, the CDR3 is TGTGCCAGCAGCCCCCGGACAGACCCCGGGGGGGAGACCCAGTACTTC. The chain is built from TRBV5-4 and TRBJ2-5, with D possibly matching TRBD2 (7 bases). The length of the CDR3 is 16 residues. CDR1 is SGHNT and CDR2 is YYREEE in the germline V gene (reference sequence). Trimming removed 4 bases at V and 5 bases at J, with 21 bases between.

This chain links TRBV28 with TRBJ1-2; 7 positions agree with TRBD1. The CDR3 has 14 residues. Per the germline V gene, CDR1 is MDHEN and CDR2 is SYDVKM. Losses at the gene ends were 3 bases for V and 8 bases for J; bases not matched to a gene: 9. CDR3 sequence reads: CASSLGRGLRGYTF. CDR3 coding DNA: TGTGCCAGCAGTTTGGGCAGGGGGTTGAGAGGCTACACCTTC.

This chain connects TRBV5-5 to TRBJ1-2; D unclear. With 4 bases removed from V and 8 bases from J, the gap between germline ends came to 12 bases. CDR1 SGHKS and CDR2 YYEKEE come from the germline V gene (reference sequence). The CDR3 has 12 residues. Here the CDR3 reads CASSLEYGGYTF. The CDR3 DNA sequence: TGTGCCAGCAGCCTCGAATACGGGGGCTACACCTTC.

The rearrangement links TRBV5-6 to TRBJ1-2; no clear D. Germline V gives CDR1 SGHDT, CDR2 YYEEEE. The CDR3 length is 14 residues. Trimming took off 7 bases at V and 4 bases at J, with 17 bases between the two ends. The CDR3 nucleotides read TGTGCCAGCCCCCGTGGGGAGAGGGCCTATGGCTACACCTTC. Amino acids: CASPRGERAYGYTF.

The rearrangement joins TRBV27 to TRBJ2-3, with no clear D. Trimming stripped 6 bases from V and 4 bases from J, with 8 bases between. The CDR3 contains 12 residues. From germline, CDR1 is MNHEY and CDR2 SMNVEV (reference sequence). CDR3 bases: TGTGCCAGCAGCCGTACATCAGATACGCAGTATTTT. This gives the protein CASSRTSDTQYF.

This clone was counted once. At one of its ends the junction is not consistent with the germline gene, which may arise from a read error. The chain joins TRBV7-7 to TRBJ2-2; TRBD2 might be the D (6 bases). The germline V gene encodes CDR1 SSHAT and CDR2 FNYEAQ (reference sequence). The CDR3 is 16 amino acids. The CDR3 DNA reads TGTGCTAGCAGCCCGCAGCAGGGAGGGAACACCGGGGAGCTGTTTTTT. It specifies CASSPQQGGNTGELFF.